This TCR beta chain was sequenced for a study of blood T cell repertoires in COVID-19. The overall study: The origin of the acute and convalescent COVID-19 samples was the United States, Italy and Spain.

From germline, CDR1 is SQVTM and CDR2 ANQGSEA. This CDR3 has 13 amino acids. The V end lost 1 base, the J end lost 9 bases, and 15 bases lay between the germline ends. The table came from immunoSEQ multiplex PCR; TCRdb's copy has only in-frame clones and leaves some out. In the table there are about 74,000 clones, roughly 85% of which are singletons. This chain joins TRBV29-1 and TRBJ1-1; no clear D gene. The sequenced material came from peripheral blood. This sequence originates from a man in his fifties with acute or convalescent COVID-19. CDR3 residues: CSVEGGGEVQAFF. The CDR3 bases are TGCAGCGTTGAAGGTGGCGGGGAGGTCCAAGCTTTCTTT. Together with reference TRBV29-1 and TRBJ1-1, the CDR3 gives the full variable domain: SAVISQKPSRDICQRGTSLTIQCQVDSQVTMMFWYRQQPGQSLTLIATANQGSEATYESGFVIDKFPISRPNLTFSTLTVSNMSPEDSSIYLCSVEGGGEVQAFFGQGTRLTVV.